The sample holds many counts of the clone carrying this T cell receptor (beta chain). The sample is drawn from a study of T cells in Graves' hyperthyroidism and ophthalmopathy. It was RNA transcripts that yielded the amplified TCR beta CDR3 regions. In the first-round RT-PCR of the TCR CDR3, the HTBI primer set was used. TCRdb reprocessed the multiplex PCR reads via MiXCR and lists one record per CDR3 protein. The profile shows more than 350,000 distinct CDR3 sequences, about 14% of them singletons. Used for diagnoses were clinical symptoms, serum thyroxine and TRAb, thyroid ultrasound and orbital computed tomography. CDR1 and CDR2 (germline): SGHVS, FNYEAQ. V shed 1 base and J shed 0 bases, with 16 bases lying between them. The CDR3 is 18 amino acids.

Input material: blood. The chain recombines TRBV7-6 with TRBJ1-3; tentatively, D is TRBD1 (5 bases). This TCR was sampled from a woman aged 25-40 years with Graves' ophthalmopathy. CDR3 in DNA: TGTGCCAGCAGCTTAGTCCAACCAGGGCGGAGCTCTGGAAACACCATATATTTT. This codes for CASSLVQPGRSSGNTIYF.